This T cell receptor beta chain was recorded in a study of blood T cell repertoires in COVID-19. Study details: Researchers got acute and convalescent COVID-19 samples from the United States, Italy and Spain. In each case, the material was cDNA or gDNA derived from T cells, B-cell-depleted T cells, or PBMCs.

Authors' analysis steps: Estimated nucleated cell counts came from reference gene primer amplification. The method was immunoSEQ multiplex PCR; TCRdb's version includes in-frame clones alone and lacks a portion of them. The D gene and trimming were derived from the DNA, and the V and J assignments and clone size from that table. The sample holds more than 45,000 clones, 80% to 90% seen once. This clone has only one observation. The sample comprised peripheral blood. This TCR came from a woman aged 80 or over with acute or convalescent COVID-19.

CDR3 amino acids: CASSRSMDEQFF. The CDR3 nucleotides read TGTGCCAGCTCGCGCTCAATGGATGAGCAGTTCTTC. The chain couples TRBV18 to TRBJ2-1; no firm D call. Trimming pared 6 bases from V and 8 bases from J, leaving 11 bases between. This CDR3 is built from 12 residues. Germline V gives CDR1 KGHSH, CDR2 LQKENI.